The present entry profiles one TCR beta chain with its context. The data are from a study of blood T cell repertoires in COVID-19. About the study: Some COVID-19 samples were acute and others convalescent; all came from the United States, Italy and Spain.

After removal of 8 bases from V and 4 bases from J, the junction contained 6 bases not matched to a gene. Germline loops: CDR1 MNHEY, CDR2 SVGAGI. The CDR3 covers 15 residues. In the authors' workflow: Reference gene primer amplification gave estimated nucleated cell counts. TCRdb's copy holds only in-frame clones and misses some; the assay was immunoSEQ multiplex PCR. V and J calls and clone size are as listed in that table; D and trimming were resolved from the DNA. This sample has 120,000 or so clones; over 65% occur once, and the top ten carry around 4%. The sequenced material came from peripheral blood. The rearrangement links TRBV6-5 to TRBJ2-1; 12 nucleotides agree with TRBD2. The TCR was taken from a woman aged 80 or older with acute or convalescent COVID-19. The CDR3 sequence is CASGTSGGPYNEQFF. The CDR3 nucleotides are TGTGCCAGCGGCACTAGCGGGGGGCCTTACAATGAGCAGTTCTTC.